This TCR beta chain was profiled in a study of blood T cell repertoires in COVID-19. Germline V gene data show CDR1 as GTSNPN and CDR2 as SVGIG (reference sequence). Trimming took off 3 bases at V and 3 bases at J, with 14 bases between the two ends. This CDR3 is built from 15 residues. This table comes from immunoSEQ multiplex PCR, and its TCRdb copy is limited to in-frame clones, with some not included. The sample has hundreds of thousands of clones, about 89% seen once. The origin of this receptor is a woman aged 40-49 years who had recovered from COVID-19. Material: PBMCs or T cells enriched from blood (not recorded which). The gene calls are TRBV30 and TRBJ1-4, with D possibly TRBD1 on 5 matching bases. The CDR3 here is CAWSLGGESNEKLFF. The CDR3 DNA is TGTGCCTGGAGCCTGGGGGGGGAATCTAATGAAAAACTGTTTTTT.